Listed below are T cell receptor beta chains from one sample, sequenced in a study of blood T cell repertoires in COVID-19. Sequenced by immunoSEQ multiplex PCR; TCRdb stores in-frame clones only, minus some. This table holds 45,000 to 50,000 clones, approximately 87% found once. The source material was peripheral blood. The receptors stem from a woman in her sixties with acute or convalescent COVID-19. CDR3s include the opening cysteine and the closing phenylalanine or tryptophan. The size field is filled for only some rows; it gives once, few, many or a size class.

clone size | V gene | CDR3 protein
. | TRBV19 | CASSIHPGAFEAFF
. | TRBV21-1 | CASSNGRQSSYEQYF
. | TRBV5-6 | CASSPDSITGELFF
. | TRBV6-5 | CASAGVRTEAFF
. | TRBV3-1/TRBV3-2 | CASSQRTGRNEKLFF
. | TRBV13 | CASSLAPRGGDEQFF
. | TRBV5-4 | CASSPSPGQGYGYTF
. | TRBV18 | CASSPSGGYEQYF
. | TRBV7-3 | CASSPSGGRNRPETQYF
. | TRBV28 | CASSLRGHGTQYF
. | TRBV15 | CATSRATEKLFF
once | TRBV12-3/TRBV12-4 | CASLGGASYEQYF
. | TRBV27 | CASSLTRGLTEAFF
few | TRBV28 | CASSLGTSGLRTDTQYF
. | TRBV6-5 | CASSLDSFGNRQYF
. | TRBV6-5 | CASRDGGADGYTF
. | TRBV7-9 | CASQLVDNEQFF
. | TRBV5-1 | CASSLGGGDNQPQHF
. | TRBV30 | CAITAGVVNEKLFF
. | TRBV24-1 | CATSDPGGSGRDEQFF
. | TRBV5-1 | CASNPDRVTYEQYF
. | TRBV6-1 | CASSDPSGGYNEQFF
. | TRBV7-9 | CASSLGERGGNTIYF
. | TRBV11-1 | CASSFSSYEQYF
. | TRBV29-1 | CSVVLGAGRRFF
. | TRBV30 | CAWSSGTGREKLFF
once | TRBV6-5 | CAGSLYLNTEAFF
. | TRBV6-5 | CASSYPGSSPLHF
. | TRBV4-3 | CASSQAGTGHTGELFF
. | TRBV4-3 | CASSQDASGSYEQYF